This T cell receptor (beta chain) was sequenced for a study of CD4 T cells in lung cancer (dated by TCRdb to the late 2010s). Concerning the study at large: To find responses to candidate mutation-encoded neoepitopes, the study screened blood T cells from NSCLC patients and isolated neoantigen-specific CD4+ T-cell clones and TCRs. The frequency of neoantigen-specific clonotypes in tumor resections, non-adjacent lung and cultured T-cell products was tracked by TCRB deep sequencing. Treatments received by the patients before blood donation included platinum chemotherapy, and some patients received nivolumab or pembrolizumab. The patients who underwent resection had lung adenocarcinoma or squamous cell carcinoma, were aged 60 to 69 when blood was donated, and were mostly former smokers. A handful of patients undergoing curative-intent resections for stage I-III non-small cell lung cancer provided the tumor and non-adjacent lung tissue. Study-wide findings and limitations: Some blood-derived responses might reflect in vitro priming of naive T cells or cross-reactivity rather than memory responses to the cancer.

Turning to this clone: No antigen is known for it. Nothing much larger sits one base from this clone, and base qualities are not available.

Including the terminal cysteine and phenylalanine, the CDR3 comprises 15 residues. The retained sequence is limited to the CDR3, 45 bases, with the frame set at the first base. Via the germline V gene, CDR1 is LGHNA and CDR2 YNFKEQ. Germline trimming: 1 base from V, 10 bases from J; junction bases outside gene matches: 4. Non-adjacent lung tissue was taken as far as possible from the malignant lesion, at least 3 cm away, from the same resection. Library prep was done by the immunoSEQ multiplex PCR assay. DNA was isolated with Qiagen DNeasy or QIAamp micro DNA kits and TCRB sequenced with the Adaptive Biotechnology human TCRB sequencing kit. An Illumina MiSeq was used to sequence the TCRB libraries. Per the source publication's procedure: The kit provider's software was used to analyze TCRB sequence data, and Fisher's exact test was used to test clonotype templates for tumor enrichment. Entries here come from immuneACCESS through TCRdb and include only in-frame sequences with V and J called. Some clones fail to appear in such tables; in the studies checked, an unresolved V gene covers under half of the shortfall, and the cause of the remainder is unknown. That table furnishes V, J and clone size, whereas the DNA furnished D and trimming. The sample table contains about 10,000 clones; only one count was recorded for 50% to 75% of them. The ten largest clones capture 15% of the sample.

This clonotype was obtained from a man aged 55 to 70 with non-small cell lung cancer. This chain joins TRBV4-2 to TRBJ2-1; 13 junctional bases match TRBD2. The sample comprised normal lung tissue taken away from the tumor. The nucleotide sequence is given as TGTGCCAGCAGCCAAGGACTAGCGGGAGGTGGGGAGCAGTTCTTC. This codes for CASSQGLAGGGEQFF.